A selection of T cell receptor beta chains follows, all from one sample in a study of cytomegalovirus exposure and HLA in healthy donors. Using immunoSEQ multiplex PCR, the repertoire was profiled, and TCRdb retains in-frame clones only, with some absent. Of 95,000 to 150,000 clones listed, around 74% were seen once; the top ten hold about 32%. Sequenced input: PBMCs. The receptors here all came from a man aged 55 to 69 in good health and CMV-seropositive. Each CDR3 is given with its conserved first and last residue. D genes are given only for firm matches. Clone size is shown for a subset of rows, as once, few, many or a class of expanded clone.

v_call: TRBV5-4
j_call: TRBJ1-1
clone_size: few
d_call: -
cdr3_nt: TGTGCCAGCAAGAGGGAGAGGGCTGAAGCTTTCTTT
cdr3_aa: CASKRERAEAFF

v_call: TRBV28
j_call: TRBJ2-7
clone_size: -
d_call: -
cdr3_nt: TGTGCCAGCATGGGAGAGGTGTGGCTCGAGCAGTACTTC
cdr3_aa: CASMGEVWLEQYF

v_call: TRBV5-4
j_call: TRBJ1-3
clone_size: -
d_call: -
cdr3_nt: TGTGCCAGCAGCTTGGGGACACCCGGCTCTGGAAACACCATATATTTT
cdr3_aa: CASSLGTPGSGNTIYF

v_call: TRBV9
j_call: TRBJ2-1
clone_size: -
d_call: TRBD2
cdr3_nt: TGTGCCAGCAGCGTAGGTCTAGCGGGACACAATGAGCAGTTCTTC
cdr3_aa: CASSVGLAGHNEQFF

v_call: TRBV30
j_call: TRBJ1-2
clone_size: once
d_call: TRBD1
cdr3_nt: TGTGCCTGGGGCAAGCTTCCGGGACAGGGGGTTAACTATGGCTACACCTTC
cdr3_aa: CAWGKLPGQGVNYGYTF

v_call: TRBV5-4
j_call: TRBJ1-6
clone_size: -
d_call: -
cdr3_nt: TGTGCCAGCAGCTATGGACAGAATTCACCCCTCCACTTT
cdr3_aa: CASSYGQNSPLHF

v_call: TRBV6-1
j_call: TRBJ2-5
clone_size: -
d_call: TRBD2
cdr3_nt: TGTGCCAGCAGTGCCTCCTATTTGACTAGCGGGAGGCGAGAGACCCAGTACTTC
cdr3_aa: CASSASYLTSGRRETQYF

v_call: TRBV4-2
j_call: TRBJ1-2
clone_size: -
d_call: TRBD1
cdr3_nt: TGTGCCAGCAGCCGCCGGGACAGGGGAGTCTATGGCTACACCTTC
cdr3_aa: CASSRRDRGVYGYTF

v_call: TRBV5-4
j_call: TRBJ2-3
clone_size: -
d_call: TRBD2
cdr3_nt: TGTGCCAGCAGCCTGGGGGTAGCGGGGGCCGTGGGCGCAGATACGCAGTATTTT
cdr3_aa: CASSLGVAGAVGADTQYF

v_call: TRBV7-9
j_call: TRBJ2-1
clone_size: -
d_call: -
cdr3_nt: TGTGCCAGCATCCGCGGTCCCGTTCTCTACAATGAGCAGTTCTTC
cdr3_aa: CASIRGPVLYNEQFF

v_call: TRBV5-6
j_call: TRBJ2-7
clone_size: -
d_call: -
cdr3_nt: TGTGCCAGCAGATCGATGGGGCTCGCCGAGCAGTACTTC
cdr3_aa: CASRSMGLAEQYF

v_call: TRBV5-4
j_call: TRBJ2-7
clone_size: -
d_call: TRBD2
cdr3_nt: TGTGCCAGCAGCCCTAGCGGGGGTTCCTACGAGCAGTACTTC
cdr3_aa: CASSPSGGSYEQYF

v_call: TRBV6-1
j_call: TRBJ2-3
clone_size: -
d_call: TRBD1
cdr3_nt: TGTGCCAGCAGACGGGACAGGGGCACAGATACGCAGTATTTT
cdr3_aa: CASRRDRGTDTQYF

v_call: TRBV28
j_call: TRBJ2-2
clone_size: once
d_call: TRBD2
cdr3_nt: TGTGCCAGCAGCCCTAGCGGGGTGAACACCGGGGAGCTGTTTTTT
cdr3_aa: CASSPSGVNTGELFF

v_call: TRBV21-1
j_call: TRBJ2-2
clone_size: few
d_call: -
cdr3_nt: TGTGCCTCTCCAACAGGGGTGAACACCGGGGAGCTGTTTTTT
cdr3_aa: CASPTGVNTGELFF

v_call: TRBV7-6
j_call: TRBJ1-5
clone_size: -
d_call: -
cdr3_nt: TGTGCCAGCAGCTCAGGACAGAACAATCAGCCCCAGCATTTT
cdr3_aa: CASSSGQNNQPQHF

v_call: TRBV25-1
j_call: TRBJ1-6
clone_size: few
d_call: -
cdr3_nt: TGTGCCAGCAGTAGCTGGGGAGAAGGGTCACCCCTCCACTTT
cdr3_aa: CASSSWGEGSPLHF

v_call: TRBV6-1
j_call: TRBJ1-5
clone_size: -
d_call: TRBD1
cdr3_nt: TGTGCCAGCAGTGGCGGGACAGGATCGTATAGCAATCAGCCCCAGCATTTT
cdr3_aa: CASSGGTGSYSNQPQHF

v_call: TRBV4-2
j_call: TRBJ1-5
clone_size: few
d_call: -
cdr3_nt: TGTGCCAGCAGCCCCCTCGTCGGCAATCAGCCCCAGCATTTT
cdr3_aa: CASSPLVGNQPQHF

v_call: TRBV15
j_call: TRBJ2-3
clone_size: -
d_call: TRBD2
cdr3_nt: TGTGCCACCAGCATATCGGGGGGGCCAGAAGATACGCAGTATTTT
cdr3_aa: CATSISGGPEDTQYF

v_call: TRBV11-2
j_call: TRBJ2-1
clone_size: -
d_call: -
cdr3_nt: TGTGCCAGCAGCTTAGCAGGGTCGAGCTCCTACAATGAGCAGTTCTTC
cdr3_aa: CASSLAGSSSYNEQFF

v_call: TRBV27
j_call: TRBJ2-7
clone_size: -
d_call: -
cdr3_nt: TGTGCCAGCAGACAAATCGGGGTTCCCTACGAGCAGTACTTC
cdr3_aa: CASRQIGVPYEQYF